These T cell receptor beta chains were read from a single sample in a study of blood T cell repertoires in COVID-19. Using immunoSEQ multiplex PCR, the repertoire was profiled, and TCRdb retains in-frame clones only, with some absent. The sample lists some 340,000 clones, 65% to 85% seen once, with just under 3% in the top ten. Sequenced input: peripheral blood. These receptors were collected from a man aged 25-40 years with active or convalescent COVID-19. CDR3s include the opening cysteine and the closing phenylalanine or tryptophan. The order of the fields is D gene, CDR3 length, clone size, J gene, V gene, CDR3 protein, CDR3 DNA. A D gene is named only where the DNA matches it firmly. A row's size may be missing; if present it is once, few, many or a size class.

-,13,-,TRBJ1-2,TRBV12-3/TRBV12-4,CASSLGTEVGYTF,TGTGCCAGCAGTTTAGGGACGGAGGTAGGCTACACCTTC
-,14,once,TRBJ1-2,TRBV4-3,CASSQVDRNYGYTF,TGCGCCAGCAGCCAAGTAGACAGAAACTATGGCTACACCTTC
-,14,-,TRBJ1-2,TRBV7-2,CASSLGAGGYGYTF,TGTGCCAGCAGCTTAGGGGCGGGTGGCTATGGCTACACCTTC
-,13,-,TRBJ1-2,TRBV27,CASSPRSRGGYTF,TGTGCCAGCAGTCCCCGGAGCAGGGGTGGCTACACCTTC
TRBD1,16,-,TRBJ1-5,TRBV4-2,CASSTNRGRSNQPQHF,TGTGCCAGCAGCACTAACAGGGGGCGAAGCAATCAGCCCCAGCATTTT
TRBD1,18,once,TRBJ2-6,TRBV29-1,CSVVTGEGGRGGANVLTF,TGCAGCGTGGTTACAGGGGAAGGCGGCCGGGGTGGGGCCAACGTCCTGACTTTC
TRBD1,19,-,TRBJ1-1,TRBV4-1,CASSQVSPRDRGLNTEAFF,TGCGCCAGCAGCCAAGTATCTCCTCGGGACAGGGGCCTGAACACTGAAGCTTTCTTT
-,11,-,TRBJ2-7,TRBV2,CASSFGYEQYF,TGTGCCAGCAGTTTCGGCTACGAGCAGTACTTC
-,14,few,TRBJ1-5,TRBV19,CASSIEQPNQPQHF,TGTGCCAGTAGTATAGAACAGCCCAATCAGCCCCAGCATTTT
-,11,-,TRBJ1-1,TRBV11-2,CASSPGTEAFF,TGTGCCAGCAGCCCGGGTACTGAAGCTTTCTTT
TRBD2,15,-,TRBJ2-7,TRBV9,CASSPLTSRGDEQYF,TGTGCCAGCAGCCCACTGACTAGCCGAGGGGACGAGCAGTACTTC
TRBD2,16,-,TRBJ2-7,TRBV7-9,CASSPRAGGKGYEQYF,TGTGCCAGCAGCCCTAGAGCGGGAGGAAAAGGTTACGAGCAGTACTTC
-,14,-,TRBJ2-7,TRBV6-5,CASSYLDGVYEQYF,TGTGCCAGCAGTTACTTAGACGGGGTCTACGAGCAGTACTTC
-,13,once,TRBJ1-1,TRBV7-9,CASSRQEVTEAFF,TGTGCCAGCAGCCGACAGGAGGTCACTGAAGCTTTCTTT
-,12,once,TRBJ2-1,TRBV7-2,CASSQRGNEQFF,TGTGCCAGCAGCCAGAGGGGGAATGAGCAGTTCTTC
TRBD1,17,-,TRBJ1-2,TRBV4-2,CASSQGGLLRTGSGYTF,TGTGCCAGCAGCCAAGGGGGCCTCCTTCGGACAGGGTCCGGCTACACCTTC
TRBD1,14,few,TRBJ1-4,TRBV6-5,CASSSWTGRRKLFF,TGTGCCAGCAGTTCCTGGACAGGGAGGAGAAAACTGTTTTTT
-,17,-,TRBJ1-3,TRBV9,CASSGTTRGHSGNTIYF,TGTGCCAGCAGCGGGACGACCAGGGGCCACTCTGGAAACACCATATATTTT
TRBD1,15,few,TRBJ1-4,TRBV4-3,CASSQGGTGGEKLFF,TGCGCCAGCAGCCAAGGGGGGACAGGGGGCGAAAAACTGTTTTTT
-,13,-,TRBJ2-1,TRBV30,CAWSETQRNEQFF,TGTGCCTGGAGTGAGACCCAGCGAAATGAGCAGTTCTTC
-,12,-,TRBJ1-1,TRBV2,CASSVGGTEAFF,TGTGCCAGCAGTGTTGGAGGGACTGAAGCTTTCTTT
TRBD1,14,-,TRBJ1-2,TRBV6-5,CATTPGQGAFGYTF,TGTGCCACGACCCCGGGACAGGGGGCTTTTGGCTACACCTTC
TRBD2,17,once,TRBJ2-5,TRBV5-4,CASSLAGLAGDQETQYF,TGTGCCAGCAGCTTGGCCGGACTAGCGGGAGATCAAGAGACCCAGTACTTC
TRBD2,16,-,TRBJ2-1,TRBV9,CASSIKAGLADNEQFF,TGTGCCAGCAGCATCAAGGCGGGACTAGCGGACAATGAGCAGTTCTTC
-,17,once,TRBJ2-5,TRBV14,CASSQDSPGGTKETQYF,TGTGCCAGCAGCCAAGATTCTCCCGGCGGGACGAAAGAGACCCAGTACTTC
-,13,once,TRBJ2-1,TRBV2,CASKIQGRDEQFF,TGTGCCAGCAAGATTCAGGGTAGAGATGAGCAGTTCTTC
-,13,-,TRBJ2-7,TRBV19,CASSSQGNYEQYF,TGTGCCAGTAGTTCTCAGGGGAATTACGAGCAGTACTTC
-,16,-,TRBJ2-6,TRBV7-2,CASSLAVTAGANVLTF,TGTGCCAGCAGCTTAGCAGTTACAGCCGGGGCCAACGTCCTGACTTTC